The rows below give T cell receptor beta chains drawn from one sample of a study of CD8 T cells in Susac syndrome. From the immunoSEQ multiplex PCR reads, TCRdb called clonotypes with MiXCR, one entry per CDR3 protein. The table shows approximately 190,000 distinct CDR3 sequences, with 85% to 95% occurring only once. The sequencing input was CD8+ T cells from PBMCs. These receptors were taken from a human donor with Susac syndrome. Each CDR3 is given with its conserved first and last residue. The D gene is left open where the match is weak. Part of the rows lack a size; the others show once, few, many or a class for expanded clones.

v_gene	j_gene	abundance	d_gene	CDR3nt	CDR3aa
TRBV5-1	TRBJ2-3	-	-	TGCGCCAGCAGCTTGGCCGCGGGCGGGTTGACAGATACGCAGTATTTT	CASSLAAGGLTDTQYF
TRBV5-4	TRBJ1-2	-	TRBD1	TGTGCCAGCAGCAGATACCACGTGGGACAGTCCTATGGCTACACCTTC	CASSRYHVGQSYGYTF
TRBV6-5	TRBJ1-5	-	TRBD1	TGTGCCAGCAGGGCGGGACAGGGGAATCAGCCCCAGCATTTT	CASRAGQGNQPQHF
TRBV30	TRBJ1-3	-	-	TGTGCCTGGAGTACTAGCTCTGGAAACACCATATATTTT	CAWSTSSGNTIYF
TRBV28	TRBJ2-1	-	-	TGTGCCAGCAGCCCCGCGCTAGGAGCTGATGAGCAGTTCTTC	CASSPALGADEQFF
TRBV7-8	TRBJ2-3	-	-	TGTGCCAGCAGTGGGTTTTCTAGCACAGATACGCAGTATTTT	CASSGFSSTDTQYF
TRBV9	TRBJ2-5	-	TRBD2	TGTGCCAGCAGCATGCTAGCGGGAGGACAAGAGACCCAGTACTTC	CASSMLAGGQETQYF
TRBV2	TRBJ1-2	-	-	TGTGCCAGCGATTTTTCCGGGGGGTCCTATGGCTACACCTTC	CASDFSGGSYGYTF
TRBV2	TRBJ2-1	-	-	TGTGCCAGCAGTTCTGCCCGCGTTCGACGAGGGGCTTATGAGCAGTTCTTC	CASSSARVRRGAYEQFF
TRBV19	TRBJ1-5	-	-	TGTGCCAGTAGTATAGCCGATCAGCCCCAGCATTTT	CASSIADQPQHF
TRBV27	TRBJ1-5	-	TRBD1	TGTGCCAGCAGTTTAGTACAGGGGATCAATCAGCCCCAGCATTTT	CASSLVQGINQPQHF
TRBV7-9	TRBJ1-1	-	TRBD1	TGTGCCAGCAGCCCTCGGACAGGGAGTACCGCTGAAGCTTTCTTT	CASSPRTGSTAEAFF
TRBV11-2	TRBJ1-2	-	-	TGTGCCAGCAGCTTAGGTTTTTCAGGGGAATTCTATGGCTACACCTTC	CASSLGFSGEFYGYTF
TRBV20-1	TRBJ2-1	-	TRBD2	TGCAGTGCTGACGGACTAGAGCGAAACAATGAGCAGTTCTTC	CSADGLERNNEQFF
TRBV12-3/TRBV12-4	TRBJ1-2	-	TRBD1	TGTGCCAGCAGTTTTGGGACAGGGTTCGACTATGGCTACACCTTC	CASSFGTGFDYGYTF
TRBV7-2	TRBJ1-1	-	-	TGTGCCAGCAGCTTAGGGGGGCATAGGGAAGCTTTCTTT	CASSLGGHREAFF
TRBV10-1	TRBJ2-2	once	-	TGCGCCAGCGGGGGAGCGAACACCGGGGAGCTGTTTTTT	CASGGANTGELFF
TRBV5-1	TRBJ2-1	-	TRBD2	TGCGCCAGCAGCCTACGGACTAGCGGGGGTTCTTCCTACAATGAGCAGTTCTTC	CASSLRTSGGSSYNEQFF
TRBV24-1	TRBJ1-5	-	-	TGTGCCACCAGTGATTTGGTTCAGCCCCAGCATTTT	CATSDLVQPQHF
TRBV28	TRBJ2-7	few	-	TGTGCCAGCAGCGCCGGGACCTACGAGCAGTACTTC	CASSAGTYEQYF
TRBV6-5	TRBJ2-7	-	TRBD1	TGTGCCAGCAGCCGACAGGGCATCGGCGAGCAGTACTTC	CASSRQGIGEQYF
TRBV13	TRBJ2-7	-	TRBD2	TGTGCCAGCAGCCCCGGACTAGCGGTAACCTACGAGCAGTACTTC	CASSPGLAVTYEQYF
TRBV5-4	TRBJ2-3	once	TRBD2	TGTGCCAGCAGCTCGAGACTTCTAGCGGGGGGGCCCACAGATACGCAGTATTTT	CASSSRLLAGGPTDTQYF
TRBV6-5	TRBJ1-1	-	TRBD1	TGTGCCAGCAGTTACAGTGGGACAGGGGGTTTGAACACTGAAGCTTTCTTT	CASSYSGTGGLNTEAFF
TRBV30	TRBJ1-1	-	TRBD1	TGTGCCTGGAGTCGACAGGGAATGGGGTACACTGAAGCTTTCTTT	CAWSRQGMGYTEAFF
TRBV7-3	TRBJ2-5	-	TRBD2	TGTGCCAGCAGCATGACTAGCGGGAGCCGGGAGACCCAGTACTTC	CASSMTSGSRETQYF
TRBV28	TRBJ1-5	few	-	TGTGCCAGCAGTCCGATAAGCAATCAGCCCCAGCATTTT	CASSPISNQPQHF
TRBV4-1	TRBJ1-5	-	-	TGCGCCAGCAGCCAAGCCGGGGGTCAGTCCCTAGGTGTCAATCAGCCCCAGCATTTT	CASSQAGGQSLGVNQPQHF
TRBV5-6	TRBJ2-1	-	TRBD2	TGTGCCAGCAGCATACCTAGCGGGGGATCCTACAATGAGCAGTTCTTC	CASSIPSGGSYNEQFF
TRBV27	TRBJ2-7	-	-	TGTGCCAGCAGTTTGGGGGGGCCTACCTACGAGCAGTACTTC	CASSLGGPTYEQYF
TRBV11-2	TRBJ2-5	-	-	TGTGCCAGCAGTTCGGTTTTGGGAGCGACAGACCAGCAAGAGACCCAGTACTTC	CASSSVLGATDQQETQYF
TRBV5-1	TRBJ2-1	once	-	TGCGCCAGCGGGGTAGATGAGCAGTTCTTC	CASGVDEQFF
TRBV7-9	TRBJ1-1	-	-	TGTGCCAGCAGGGACGGGTCGCCGGGGGAAGCTTTCTTT	CASRDGSPGEAFF
TRBV20-1	TRBJ1-5	-	-	TGCAGTGCCTCGGGGGTTAGTCAGCCCCAGCATTTT	CSASGVSQPQHF
TRBV27	TRBJ2-5	-	TRBD2	TGTGCCAGCAGTCACCTAGCGGGAGTAGAGACCCAGTACTTC	CASSHLAGVETQYF
TRBV13	TRBJ1-2	-	-	TGTGCCAGCAGCTTAGGACAGGGTATCTCCGCATCTGGCTACACCTTC	CASSLGQGISASGYTF
TRBV6-5	TRBJ1-2	-	-	TGTGCCAGCAGTTACTCTGGCTGGGGAGATGGCTACACCTTC	CASSYSGWGDGYTF
TRBV30	TRBJ1-2	once	-	TGTGCCTGGAGTGTAAGTTTGGGCACGAGCCTTGGCTACACCTTC	CAWSVSLGTSLGYTF
TRBV2	TRBJ2-1	-	-	TGTGCCAGCAGTTACGACAGGACCTACAATGAGCAGTTCTTC	CASSYDRTYNEQFF
TRBV6-5	TRBJ1-1	-	-	TGTGCCAGCAGCCGATTCGACTACGAGACGGAAGCTTTCTTT	CASSRFDYETEAFF
TRBV27	TRBJ2-7	-	-	TGTGCCAGCAGTTCCCATCTAGTGGAGGACTACGAGCAGTACTTC	CASSSHLVEDYEQYF
TRBV11-2	TRBJ2-7	-	TRBD1	TGTGCCAGCAGCTTAGGTTATGGCCAGGGGGTGCAGTACTTC	CASSLGYGQGVQYF
TRBV7-9	TRBJ2-2	once	TRBD2	TGTGCCAGCAGCTCGACTAGCGGGAGACCGGGTGGGGAGCTGTTTTTT	CASSSTSGRPGGELFF
TRBV5-1	TRBJ1-5	-	-	TGCGCCAGCAGCTTCGGCGGGCTTGAAGATCAGCCCCAGCATTTT	CASSFGGLEDQPQHF
TRBV25-1	TRBJ2-3	-	-	TGTGCCAGCAGTGAATGGGGGGGCACAGATACGCAGTATTTT	CASSEWGGTDTQYF
TRBV7-9	TRBJ2-1	once	-	TGTGCCAGCAGCCCCAGACAGGATCACAATGAGCAGTTCTTC	CASSPRQDHNEQFF
TRBV20-1	TRBJ2-3	-	-	TGCAGTGCTAGAATTCGCACAGATACGCAGTATTTT	CSARIRTDTQYF
TRBV19	TRBJ2-1	-	-	TGTGCCAGTAGTATCCGGGACGGGGACAATGAGCAGTTCTTC	CASSIRDGDNEQFF
TRBV9	TRBJ1-3	-	TRBD1	TGTGCCAGCGGACAGGGGAACACCATATATTTT	CASGQGNTIYF
TRBV7-9	TRBJ1-1	few	-	TGTGCCAGCAGTCGTGGGAACACTGAAGCTTTCTTT	CASSRGNTEAFF
TRBV27	TRBJ2-7	-	-	TGTGCCAGCAGACGTAGGACTGGCTCCTACGAGCAGTACTTC	CASRRRTGSYEQYF
TRBV11-2	TRBJ2-7	-	TRBD1	TGTGCCAGCAGCATCACAAGCCAACCCCCGGGACAGGGCCACTACGAGCAGTACTTC	CASSITSQPPGQGHYEQYF
TRBV28	TRBJ1-5	-	-	TGTGCCAGCAGTTTCCCTACTAGCAATCAGCCCCAGCATTTT	CASSFPTSNQPQHF
TRBV13	TRBJ2-3	once	TRBD1	TGTGCCAGCAGCGGGACAGGGTCTCGGGATACGCAGTATTTT	CASSGTGSRDTQYF
TRBV28	TRBJ1-1	-	TRBD1	TGTGCCAGCACCCACAGGGGCGCTAGCACTGAAGCTTTCTTT	CASTHRGASTEAFF
TRBV3-1	TRBJ1-2	-	-	TGTGCCAGCAGCCAAGCGGCAGGCGCGAGCTATGGCTACACCTTC	CASSQAAGASYGYTF
TRBV6-2/TRBV6-3	TRBJ2-5	once	TRBD1	TGTGCCAGCAGTTATCCCAAGATCGGGACAGGGGAAGAGACCCAGTACTTC	CASSYPKIGTGEETQYF